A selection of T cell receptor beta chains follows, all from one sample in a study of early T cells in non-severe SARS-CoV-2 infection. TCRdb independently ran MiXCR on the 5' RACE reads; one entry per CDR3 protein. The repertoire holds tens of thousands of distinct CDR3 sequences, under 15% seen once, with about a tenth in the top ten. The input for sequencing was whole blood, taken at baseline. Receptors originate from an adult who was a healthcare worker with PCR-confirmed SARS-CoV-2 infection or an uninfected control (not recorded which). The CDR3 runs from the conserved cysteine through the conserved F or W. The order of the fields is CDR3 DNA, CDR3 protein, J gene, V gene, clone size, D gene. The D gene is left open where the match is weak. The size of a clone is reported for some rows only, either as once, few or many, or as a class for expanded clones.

TGTGCCAGCACCCGAGGGGGTAAACAGCCCCAGCATTTT	CASTRGGKQPQHF	TRBJ1-5	TRBV28	.	.
TGTGCCAGCTCACCAAACCCAGGAAGCACAGATACGCAGTATTTT	CASSPNPGSTDTQYF	TRBJ2-3	TRBV18	.	.
TGCAGTGCTAGACAGGGGGCGTTTACTGAAGCTTTCTTT	CSARQGAFTEAFF	TRBJ1-1	TRBV20-1	few	TRBD1
TGTGCCTGGAGTTCCACAGTACATCAGCCCCAGCATTTT	CAWSSTVHQPQHF	TRBJ1-5	TRBV30	.	.
TGTGCCAGCAGCCTTTATGACGAGCAGTACTTC	CASSLYDEQYF	TRBJ2-7	TRBV3-1	.	.
TGTGCCAGCAGCTCTAACAGGGGGGATGAGCAGTTCTTC	CASSSNRGDEQFF	TRBJ2-1	TRBV7-2	.	TRBD1
TGCAGTGCTGGACAGGGGAATGAGCAGTTCTTC	CSAGQGNEQFF	TRBJ2-1	TRBV20-1	many	TRBD1
TGCAGTGCGGAGCCGTTCGGTCAGCCCCAGCATTTT	CSAEPFGQPQHF	TRBJ1-5	TRBV20-1	.	.
TGTGCCAGCAGTCCGGGGGGTTACACTGAAGCTTTCTTT	CASSPGGYTEAFF	TRBJ1-1	TRBV7-3	.	.
TGTGCAAGTCGTCCGGACAGGGTGAACACTGAAGCTTTCTTT	CASRPDRVNTEAFF	TRBJ1-1	TRBV12-2	few	.
TGTGCCTGGACCGTTTGGGAGGAGAACACTGAAGCTTTCTTT	CAWTVWEENTEAFF	TRBJ1-1	TRBV30	few	.
TGTGCCAGCAGCCCGTGGACAGGGAGGGGGGCTGAAGCTTTCTTT	CASSPWTGRGAEAFF	TRBJ1-1	TRBV3-1	few	TRBD1
TGTGCCAGCAGTTTACGGCAGGGAGCCGACGAGCAGTACTTC	CASSLRQGADEQYF	TRBJ2-7	TRBV12-3/TRBV12-4	few	.
TGTGCCAGCAGTTTTAGCGGGAGTGGGACAGATACGCAGTATTTT	CASSFSGSGTDTQYF	TRBJ2-3	TRBV28	.	TRBD2
TGTGCCAGCTCCCCCAAAAACATTCAGTACTTC	CASSPKNIQYF	TRBJ2-4	TRBV28	few	.
TGTGCCAGCAGCTTGGTACGGACTGGAAACACCATATATTTT	CASSLVRTGNTIYF	TRBJ1-3	TRBV5-5	.	.
TGTGCCAGCAGACGGAGCGACGAGCAGTACTTC	CASRRSDEQYF	TRBJ2-7	TRBV11-2	few	.
TGCAGTGCTAGACCGGGGGGCGCTGAGACCCAGTACTTC	CSARPGGAETQYF	TRBJ2-5	TRBV20-1	few	.
TGTGCCAGCAGCCCGCACACAGGGGGCTCTAATGAAAAACTGTTTTTT	CASSPHTGGSNEKLFF	TRBJ1-4	TRBV6-6	many	TRBD1
TGCGCCAGCAGCTCAGAACAACACCGATACTACGAGCAGTACTTC	CASSSEQHRYYEQYF	TRBJ2-7	TRBV5-1	few	.
TGTGCCAGTAGTATGTCGGGGGCGGCGGCCTACGAGCAGTACTTC	CASSMSGAAAYEQYF	TRBJ2-7	TRBV19	many	.